This TCR beta chain comes out of a study of blood T cell repertoires in COVID-19. Sequencing used immunoSEQ multiplex PCR; TCRdb keeps in-frame clones, though not all of them. The sample yields under 400,000 clones, about nine tenths seen once. CDR3 length: 11 residues. The V end lost 7 bases, the J end lost 4 bases, and 7 bases lay between the germline ends. CDR1 and CDR2 (germline): LNHDA, SQIVND (reference sequence). Sequencing was performed on PBMCs or T cells enriched from blood (not recorded which). This TCR came from a woman aged 25 to 45 who had been exposed to COVID-19. V is TRBV19 and J is TRBJ1-1; D call uncertain. This CDR3 reads CASTDITEAFF. The CDR3 coding sequence is TGTGCCAGTACCGACATCACTGAAGCTTTCTTT.